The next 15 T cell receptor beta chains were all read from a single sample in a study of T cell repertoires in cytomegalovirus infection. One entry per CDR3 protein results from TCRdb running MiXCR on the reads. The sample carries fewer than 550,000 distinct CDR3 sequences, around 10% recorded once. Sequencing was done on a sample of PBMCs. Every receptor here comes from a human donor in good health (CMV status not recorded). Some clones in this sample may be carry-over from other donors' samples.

The DNA for the CDR3 is TGTGCCAGCAGCTTGGGTCCCCGTGCCACCGGGGAGCTGTTTTTT. Its translation is CASSLGPRATGELFF. This rearrangement joins TRBV5-6 to TRBJ2-2; D call uncertain. The germline V gene encodes CDR1 SGHDT and CDR2 YYEEEE. V was cut by 0 bases and J by 4 bases, with 10 bases left in between. The CDR3 sequence is 15 residues long.

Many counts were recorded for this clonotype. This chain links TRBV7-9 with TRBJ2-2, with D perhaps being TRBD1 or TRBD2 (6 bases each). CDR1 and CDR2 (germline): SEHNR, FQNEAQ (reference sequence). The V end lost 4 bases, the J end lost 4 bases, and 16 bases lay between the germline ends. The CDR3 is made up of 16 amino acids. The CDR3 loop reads CASSYLIGGSTGELFF. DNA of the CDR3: TGTGCCAGCAGCTACCTAATCGGGGGCAGCACCGGGGAGCTGTTTTTT.

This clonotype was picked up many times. The CDR3 loop reads CASSFLPAGPTNEKLFF. The CDR3 DNA follows: TGTGCCAGCAGCTTTCTCCCGGCGGGACCGACTAATGAAAAACTGTTTTTT. The gene calls are TRBV11-2 and TRBJ1-4; maybe TRBD1 (5 bases). V was pared by 3 bases and J by 2 bases, with 16 bases between. This CDR3 is 17 amino acids long. The germline V gene has CDR1 SGHAT and CDR2 FQNNGV. The variable domain in full, with the rest retrieved from reference TRBV11-2 and TRBJ1-4, is EAGVAQSPRYKIIEKRQSVAFWCNPISGHATLYWYQQILGQGPKLLIQFQNNGVVDDSQLPKDRFSAERLKGVDSTLKIQPAKLEDSAVYLCASSFLPAGPTNEKLFFGSGTQLSVL.

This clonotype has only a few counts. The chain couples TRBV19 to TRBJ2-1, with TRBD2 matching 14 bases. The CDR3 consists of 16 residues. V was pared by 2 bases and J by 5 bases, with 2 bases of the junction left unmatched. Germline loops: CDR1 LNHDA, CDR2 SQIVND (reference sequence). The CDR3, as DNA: TGTGCCAGTAGTATAATGGGACTAGCGGGGGACAATGAGCAGTTCTTC. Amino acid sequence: CASSIMGLAGDNEQFF.

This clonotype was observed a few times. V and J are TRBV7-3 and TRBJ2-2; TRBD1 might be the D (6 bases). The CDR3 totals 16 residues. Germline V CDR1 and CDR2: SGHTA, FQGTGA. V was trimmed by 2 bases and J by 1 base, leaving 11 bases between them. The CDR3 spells CASSLSGQRNTGELFF. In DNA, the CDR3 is TGTGCCAGCAGCTTATCAGGACAGAGGAACACCGGGGAGCTGTTTTTT.

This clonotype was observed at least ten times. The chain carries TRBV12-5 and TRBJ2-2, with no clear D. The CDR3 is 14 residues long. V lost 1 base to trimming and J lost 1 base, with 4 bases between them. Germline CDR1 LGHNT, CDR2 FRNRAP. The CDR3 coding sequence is TGTGCTAGTGGTTTGGGAGGGAACACCGGGGAGCTGTTTTTT. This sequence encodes CASGLGGNTGELFF.

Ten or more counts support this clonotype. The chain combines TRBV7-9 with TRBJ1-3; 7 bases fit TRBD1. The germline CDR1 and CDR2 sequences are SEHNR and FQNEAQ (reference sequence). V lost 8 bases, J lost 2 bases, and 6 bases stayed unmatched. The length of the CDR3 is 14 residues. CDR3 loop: CASLQGSAGNTIYF. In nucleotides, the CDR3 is TGTGCCAGCCTACAGGGGAGTGCTGGAAACACCATATATTTT.

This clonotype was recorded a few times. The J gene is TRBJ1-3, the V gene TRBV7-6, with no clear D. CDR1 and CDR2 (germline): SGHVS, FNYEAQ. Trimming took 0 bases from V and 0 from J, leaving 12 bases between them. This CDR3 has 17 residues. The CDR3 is CASSLASQTSSGNTIYF. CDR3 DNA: TGTGCCAGCAGCTTAGCGTCACAGACCAGCTCTGGAAACACCATATATTTT.

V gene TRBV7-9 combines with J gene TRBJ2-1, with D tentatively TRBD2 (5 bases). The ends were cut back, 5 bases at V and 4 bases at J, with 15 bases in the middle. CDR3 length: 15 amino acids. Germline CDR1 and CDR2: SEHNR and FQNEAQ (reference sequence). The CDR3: CASSLMGVSYNEQFF. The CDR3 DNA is TGTGCCAGCAGCCTCATGGGAGTGAGTTACAATGAGCAGTTCTTC. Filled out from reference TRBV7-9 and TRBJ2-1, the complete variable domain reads DTGVSQNPRHKITKRGQNVTFRCDPISEHNRLYWYRQTLGQGPEFLTYFQNEAQLEKSRLLSDRFSAERPKGSFSTLEIQRTEQGDSAMYLCASSLMGVSYNEQFFGPGTRLTVL.

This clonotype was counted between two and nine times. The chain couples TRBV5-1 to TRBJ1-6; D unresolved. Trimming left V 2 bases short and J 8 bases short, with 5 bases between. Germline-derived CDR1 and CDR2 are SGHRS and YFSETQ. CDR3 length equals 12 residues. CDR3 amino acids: CASSFKDSPLHF. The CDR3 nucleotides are TGCGCCAGCAGCTTTAAGGATTCACCCCTCCACTTT.

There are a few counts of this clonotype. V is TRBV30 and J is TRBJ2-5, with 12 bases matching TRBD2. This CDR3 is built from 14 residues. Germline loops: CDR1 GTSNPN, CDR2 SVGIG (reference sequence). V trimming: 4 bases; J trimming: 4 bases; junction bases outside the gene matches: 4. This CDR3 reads CAWNPGLAGETQYF. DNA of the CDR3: TGTGCCTGGAATCCGGGACTAGCGGGAGAGACCCAGTACTTC.

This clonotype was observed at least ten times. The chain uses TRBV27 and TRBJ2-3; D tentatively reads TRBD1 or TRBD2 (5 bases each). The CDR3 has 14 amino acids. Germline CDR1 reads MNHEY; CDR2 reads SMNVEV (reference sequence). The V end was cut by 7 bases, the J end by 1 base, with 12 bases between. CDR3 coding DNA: TGTGCCAGCAACCTACTAGGGGGCACAGATACGCAGTATTTT. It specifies CASNLLGGTDTQYF.

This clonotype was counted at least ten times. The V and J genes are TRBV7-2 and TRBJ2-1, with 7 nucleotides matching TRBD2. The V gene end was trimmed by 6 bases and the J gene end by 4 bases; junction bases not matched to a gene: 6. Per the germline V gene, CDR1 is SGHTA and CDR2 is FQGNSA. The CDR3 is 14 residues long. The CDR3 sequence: CASSSGLEYNEQFF. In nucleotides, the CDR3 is TGTGCCAGCAGTTCCGGACTAGAATACAATGAGCAGTTCTTC.

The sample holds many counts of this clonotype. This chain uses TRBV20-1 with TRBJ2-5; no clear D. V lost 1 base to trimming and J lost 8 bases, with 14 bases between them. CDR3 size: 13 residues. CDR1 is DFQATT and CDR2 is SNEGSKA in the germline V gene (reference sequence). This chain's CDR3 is CSARGGVDITQYF. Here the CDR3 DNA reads TGCAGTGCTAGAGGGGGTGTTGATATAACCCAGTACTTC.

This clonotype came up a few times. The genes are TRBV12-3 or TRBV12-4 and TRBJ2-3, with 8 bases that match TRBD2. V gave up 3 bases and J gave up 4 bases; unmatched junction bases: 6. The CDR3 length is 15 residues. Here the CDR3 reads CASSFGLAGPDTQYF. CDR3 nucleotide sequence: TGTGCCAGCAGTTTTGGGCTAGCGGGCCCAGATACGCAGTATTTT.